This T cell receptor beta chain was sequenced during a study of cytomegalovirus exposure and HLA in healthy donors. On this clone itself: Its antigen remains unknown.

Study-wide findings and caveats: Cytomegalovirus association was assigned to more than 150 TCR beta chains.

The CDR3 sequence is 15 residues long. V lost 6 bases and J lost 5; bases outside the gene matches: 11. Germline V lookup: CDR1 SGHTA, CDR2 FQGNSA. PCR was performed using 60 Vbeta and 13 Jbeta primers. The method was immunoSEQ multiplex PCR; TCRdb's version includes in-frame clones alone and lacks a portion of them. The sample has 130,000 to 150,000 clones; around 80% are singletons. The study sampled nominally healthy donors, though unrecorded immune exposures were likely. Sample: PBMCs. V is TRBV7-2 and J is TRBJ1-1; TRBD1 agrees at 8 bases. This receptor was identified in a male donor in good health and CMV-seronegative. The CDR3 DNA is TGTGCCAGCAGGGAAAGGCGACAGGGGAAGACTGAAGCTTTCTTT. Its translation is CASRERRQGKTEAFF. Full variable domain (remainder filled in from reference TRBV7-2 and TRBJ1-1): GAGVSQSPSNKVTEKGKDVELRCDPISGHTALYWYRQSLGQGLEFLIYFQGNSAPDKSGLPSDRFSAERTGGSVSTLTIQRTQQEDSAVYLCASRERRQGKTEAFFGQGTRLTVV.